The clone carrying this TCR beta chain was recorded at least ten times. Its antigen remains unknown. CDR1 and CDR2 from the germline V gene are ENHRY and SYGVKD. This CDR3 contains 15 residues. The V and J ends lost 0 bases and 0 bases respectively, with 9 bases between them. This specimen belongs to a study of T-cell reconstitution after alpha-beta-depleted transplantation in children. Unique molecular identifiers were incorporated during preparation of the TCRbeta library. From the PCR reads, TCRdb called clonotypes with MiXCR, one entry per CDR3 protein. This sample yields 65,000 to 85,000 distinct CDR3 sequences, of which approximately 11% are seen a single time; approximately 13% belongs to the top ten. Study-wide results and limits: Counts and diversity of T cells one year after transplant came mostly from newly produced T cells. There were reportedly several hundred expanded graft clones from which alpha-beta T cells came about two months after transplant.

This clonotype originated in a boy aged 5-17 years with acute myeloid leukemia, due to receive a stem cell transplant. The V and J genes are TRBV10-3 and TRBJ2-7; D assignment may be TRBD1 or TRBD2 (5 bases each). Sequencing used PBMCs, obtained before TCRalphabeta/CD19-depleted stem cell transplant. CDR3 sequence reads: CAISESWGNSYEQYF. CDR3 coding DNA: TGTGCCATCAGTGAGTCGTGGGGGAACTCCTACGAGCAGTACTTC.